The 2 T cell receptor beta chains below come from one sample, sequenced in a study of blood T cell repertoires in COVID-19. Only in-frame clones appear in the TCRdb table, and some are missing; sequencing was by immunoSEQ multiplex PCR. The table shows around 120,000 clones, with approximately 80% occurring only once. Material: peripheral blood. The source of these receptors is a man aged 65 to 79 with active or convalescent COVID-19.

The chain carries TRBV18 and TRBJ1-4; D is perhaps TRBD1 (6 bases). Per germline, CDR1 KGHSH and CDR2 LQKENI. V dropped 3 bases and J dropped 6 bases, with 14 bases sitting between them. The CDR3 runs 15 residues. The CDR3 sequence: CASSPSRGGDEKLFF. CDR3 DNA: TGTGCCAGCTCACCCTCCAGGGGAGGGGATGAAAAACTGTTTTTT.

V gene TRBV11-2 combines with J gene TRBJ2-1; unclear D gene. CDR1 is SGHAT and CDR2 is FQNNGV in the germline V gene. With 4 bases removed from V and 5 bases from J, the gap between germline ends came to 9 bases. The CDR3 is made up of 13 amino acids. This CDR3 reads CASSYGLDNEQFF. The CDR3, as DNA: TGTGCCAGCAGCTACGGGTTGGACAATGAGCAGTTCTTC.